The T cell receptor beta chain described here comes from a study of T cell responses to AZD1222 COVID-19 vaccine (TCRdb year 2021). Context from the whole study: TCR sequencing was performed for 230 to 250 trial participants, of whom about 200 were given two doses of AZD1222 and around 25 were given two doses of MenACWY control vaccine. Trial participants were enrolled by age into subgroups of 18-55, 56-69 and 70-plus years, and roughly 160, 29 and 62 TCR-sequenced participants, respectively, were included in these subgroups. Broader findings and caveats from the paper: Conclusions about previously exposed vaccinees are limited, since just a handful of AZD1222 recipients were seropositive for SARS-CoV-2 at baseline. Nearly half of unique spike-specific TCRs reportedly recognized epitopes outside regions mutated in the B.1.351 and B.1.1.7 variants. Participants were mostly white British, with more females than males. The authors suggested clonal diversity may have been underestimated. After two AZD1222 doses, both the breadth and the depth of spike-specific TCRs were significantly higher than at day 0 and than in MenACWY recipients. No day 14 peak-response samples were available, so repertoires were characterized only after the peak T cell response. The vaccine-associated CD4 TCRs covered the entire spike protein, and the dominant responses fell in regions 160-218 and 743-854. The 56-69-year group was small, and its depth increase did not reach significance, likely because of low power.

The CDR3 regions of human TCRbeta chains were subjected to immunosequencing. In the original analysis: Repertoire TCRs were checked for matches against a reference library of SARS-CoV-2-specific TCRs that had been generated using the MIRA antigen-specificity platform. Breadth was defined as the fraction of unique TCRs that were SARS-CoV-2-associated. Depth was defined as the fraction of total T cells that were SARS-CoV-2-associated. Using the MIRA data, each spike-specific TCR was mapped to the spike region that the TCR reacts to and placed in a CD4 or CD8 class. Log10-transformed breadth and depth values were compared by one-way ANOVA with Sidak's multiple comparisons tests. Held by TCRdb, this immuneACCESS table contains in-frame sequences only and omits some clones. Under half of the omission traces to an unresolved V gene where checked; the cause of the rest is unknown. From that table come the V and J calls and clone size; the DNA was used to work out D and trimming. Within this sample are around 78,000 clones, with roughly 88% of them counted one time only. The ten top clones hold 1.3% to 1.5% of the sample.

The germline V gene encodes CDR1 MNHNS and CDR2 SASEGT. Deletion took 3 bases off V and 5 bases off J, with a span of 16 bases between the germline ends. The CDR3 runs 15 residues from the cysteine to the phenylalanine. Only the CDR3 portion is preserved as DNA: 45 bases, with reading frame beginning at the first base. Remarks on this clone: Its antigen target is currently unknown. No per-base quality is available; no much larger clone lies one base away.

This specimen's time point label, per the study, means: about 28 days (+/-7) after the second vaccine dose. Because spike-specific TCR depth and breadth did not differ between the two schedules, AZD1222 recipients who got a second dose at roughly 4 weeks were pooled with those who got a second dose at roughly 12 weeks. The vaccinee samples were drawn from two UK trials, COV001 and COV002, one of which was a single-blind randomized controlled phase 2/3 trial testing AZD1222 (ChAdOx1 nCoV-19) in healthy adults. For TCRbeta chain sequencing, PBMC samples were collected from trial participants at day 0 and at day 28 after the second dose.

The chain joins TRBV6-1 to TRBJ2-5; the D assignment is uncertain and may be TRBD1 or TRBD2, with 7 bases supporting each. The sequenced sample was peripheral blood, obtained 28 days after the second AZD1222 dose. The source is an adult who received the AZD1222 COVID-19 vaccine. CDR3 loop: CASSDMTGRGETQYF. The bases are TGTGCCAGCAGTGACATGACAGGGAGGGGTGAGACCCAGTACTTC.